The sequence of this T cell receptor (beta chain) was determined in a study of identical twins. Study-wide results and caveats: There was an excess of low generation probability in the out-of-frame alpha sequences that twins shared.

Turning to this clonotype: The antigen is unknown.

Germline V CDR1 and CDR2: DFQATT, SNEGSKA (reference sequence). There are 13 residues in the CDR3. V was pared by 6 bases and J by 3 bases, with 6 bases of the junction left unmatched. In TCRdb, the 5' RACE reads were re-called with MiXCR into one record per CDR3 protein. The table lists 550,000 to 700,000 distinct CDR3 sequences, over 8.5% of them singletons. The same specimen was also included in a second study, on yellow fever vaccine responses in identical twins.

V usage is TRBV20-1 and J usage is TRBJ2-7, with 9 bases that match TRBD2. This TCR was sampled from a young woman in good health. Sequencing was performed on PBMCs. The CDR3 bases are TGCAGTGCGGTTAGCGGGAGTGACTACGAGCAGTACTTC. It encodes CSAVSGSDYEQYF.